One sample yielded the 32 T cell receptor beta chains listed below, sequenced in a study of shared clonotypes between healthy human individuals. The assay was immunoSEQ multiplex PCR, and TCRdb's table has in-frame clones only and misses some. The sample holds 450,000 to 500,000 clones, 81% seen once. Material for sequencing was PBMCs. The receptors shown here come from a middle-aged woman in good health. Some clones in this sample may be carry-over from other donors' samples.

The chain has TRBV6-4 and TRBJ2-3, with TRBD2 identical over 9 bases. This CDR3 has 16 residues. Trimming removed 3 bases from V and 3 bases from J; junction bases left unmatched: 7. In germline, CDR1 is MRHNA, CDR2 SNTAGT. The CDR3 DNA reads as TGTGCCAGCAGTGAGTCTGCAGCGGGAGGTACAGATACGCAGTATTTT. It codes for CASSESAAGGTDTQYF.

V usage is TRBV28 and J usage is TRBJ2-5, with TRBD2 matching 11 bases. J gave up 3 bases and V 5 bases, and 11 bases lay outside the gene matches. CDR1 MDHEN and CDR2 SYDVKM come from the germline V gene. CDR3 length: 17 residues. The DNA for the CDR3 is TGTGCCAGCAGTCTCCCCCCCCAGGGACTAGCGGAAGAGACCCAGTACTTC. Protein sequence: CASSLPPQGLAEETQYF.

Comment on this clone: A far larger clone lies a single base away; this is likely a read error. The conserved closing phenylalanine or tryptophan is absent in this CDR3, likely reflecting a read error. The sample carries other DNA sequences with the same CDR3. V gene TRBV4-2 combines with J gene TRBJ2-7, with unresolved D. V lost 0 bases, J lost 1 base, and 13 bases lay in between. Germline CDR1 is LGHNA and CDR2 is YNFKEQ. The CDR3 covers 16 residues. The CDR3 spells CASSQDRTTLSYEQYL. CDR3 coding DNA: TGTGCCAGCAGCCAAGACCGCACGACACTTTCCTACGAGCAGTACCTC.

As regards this clone: This likely came from a read error, as a far larger clone is one base away. This sample also contains other DNA sequences that code for the same CDR3. The rearrangement uses TRBV5-6 and TRBJ1-3, with no clear D. V lost 2 bases and J lost 0, with 9 bases in between. The germline V gene encodes CDR1 SGHDT and CDR2 YYEEEE. This CDR3 region has 15 residues. The CDR3 DNA reads as TGTGCCAGCAGCTTCCTTGGAAGCTCTGGAAACACCATATATTTT. Amino acids: CASSFLGSSGNTIYF.

This chain connects TRBV5-6 to TRBJ2-7, with D possibly being TRBD1 (6 bases). The germline V and J ends were trimmed by 3 bases and 2 bases, with 15 bases remaining between them. The CDR3 runs to 15 residues. CDR1 is SGHDT, CDR2 YYEEEE, per germline. The DNA of the CDR3 is TGTGCCAGCAGCTCAGGCAAGGGGGTAACCTACGAGCAGTACTTC. Its protein product is CASSSGKGVTYEQYF. The whole variable domain, filled in from reference TRBV5-6 and TRBJ2-7, reads DAGVTQSPTHLIKTRGQQVTLRCSPKSGHDTVSWYQQALGQGPQFIFQYYEEEERQRGNFPDRFSGHQFPNYSSELNVNALLLGDSALYLCASSSGKGVTYEQYFGPGTRLTVT.

The CDR3 is CASSLNTGAWSRETQYF. The DNA for the CDR3 is TGTGCCAGCAGCCTTAACACAGGGGCTTGGTCTAGGGAGACCCAGTACTTC. V and J are TRBV14 and TRBJ2-5; 7 bases fit TRBD1. CDR1 is SGHDN, CDR2 FVKESK, per germline. The CDR3 sequence is 17 residues long. The ends lost 4 bases at V and 5 bases at J; junction bases unmatched: 16.

As concerns this clone: A far larger clone differs by one base, so this is likely a read error. The CDR3 spells CASSQTGGGSQPQHF. CDR3 DNA: TGTGCCAGCAGCCAGACAGGCGGAGGCAGTCAGCCCCAGCATTTT. The genes are TRBV4-2 and TRBJ1-5; D may be TRBD1 (6 bases). V shed 3 bases and J shed 6 bases, with 15 bases lying between them. The CDR3 is 15 residues long. Looked up from germline, CDR1 is LGHNA and CDR2 is YNFKEQ.

With respect to this clone: A far bigger clonotype differs at one base, so this is likely a read error. In the same sample, other DNA sequences code for this CDR3. This chain joins TRBV6-5 and TRBJ1-1, with a tentative D call TRBD1 (5 bases). Germline V CDR1 and CDR2: MNHEY, SVGAGI. V was pared by 0 bases and J by 10 bases, with 18 bases between. CDR3 length equals 15 residues. The CDR3 coding sequence is TGTGCCAGCAGTTACTCGCGGACACTACAAACGGGAGCTTTCTTT. Translated, it gives CASSYSRTLQTGAFF.

J is TRBJ2-1 and V is TRBV15; 9 nucleotides match TRBD2. V was pared by 1 base and J by 5 bases, with 9 bases of the junction left unmatched. CDR1 and CDR2 (germline): LNHNV, YYDKDF (reference sequence). This CDR3 region has 17 residues. In DNA, the CDR3 is TGTGCCACCAGCAGAGCTCTGGGGCTAGCGGGGAACAATGAGCAGTTCTTC. It is translated as CATSRALGLAGNNEQFF.

The chain uses TRBV27 and TRBJ2-4; D might be TRBD1 (5 bases). Looked up from germline, CDR1 is MNHEY and CDR2 is SMNVEV (reference sequence). There are 12 residues in the CDR3. The germline V and J ends were trimmed by 5 bases and 8 bases, with 10 bases remaining between them. The CDR3 sequence: CASSLRVHIQYF. In DNA, the CDR3 is TGTGCCAGCAGTCTCAGGGTGCACATTCAGTACTTC.

Notes on this clone: This could be a read error, since a much larger clone is one nucleotide away. The chain links TRBV6-4 to TRBJ2-3; TRBD2 matches 7 bases. The CDR3 extends over 15 amino acids. The ends lost 4 bases at V and 4 bases at J; junction bases unmatched: 8. From germline, CDR1 is MRHNA and CDR2 SNTAGT. The CDR3 DNA reads TGTGCCAGCAGTGCGACTAGCTGGTCGGCAGATACGCAGTATTTT. Protein: CASSATSWSADTQYF.

The chain couples TRBV6-1 to TRBJ1-4; D uncertain. CDR3 length: 13 amino acids. V lost 5 bases to trimming and J lost 10 bases, with 14 bases between them. CDR1 MNHNS and CDR2 SASEGT come from the germline V gene. The CDR3 sequence is CASSTLLSAKLFF. CDR3 nucleotides: TGTGCCAGCAGTACCCTCCTTTCCGCAAAACTGTTTTTT.

About this clone: The germline gene is not matched at one end of the junction; a read error may be the cause. Here the CDR3 reads CSWRGMTEAFF. The DNA of the CDR3 is TGTTCCTGGAGGGGCATGACTGAAGCTTTCTTT. The rearrangement uses TRBV30 and TRBJ1-1, with D perhaps matching TRBD1 (5 bases). There are 11 residues in the CDR3. Germline V gene lookup returns CDR1 GTSNPN and CDR2 SVGIG (reference sequence).

Comments on this clone: This likely came from a read error, as a far larger clone is one base away. Other DNA sequences in the same sample also yield this CDR3. The J gene is TRBJ1-5, the V gene TRBV30; D might be TRBD1 (5 bases). The CDR3 has 13 residues. CDR1 and CDR2 from the germline V gene are GTSNPN and SVGIG (reference sequence). The CDR3 loop reads CAWNMGGNQPQHF. CDR3 bases: TGTGCCTGGAATATGGGGGGTAATCAGCCACAGCATTTT.

This chain links TRBV5-1 with TRBJ2-2, with 8 bases fitting TRBD1. V shed 0 bases and J 6 bases; nucleotides not matched to a gene: 4. The germline gives CDR1 SGHRS, CDR2 YFSETQ. This CDR3 comprises 15 residues. The DNA of the CDR3 is TGCGCCAGCAGCTTGGCACAGGGGGTGGCCGGGGAGCTGTTTTTT. Amino acid sequence: CASSLAQGVAGELFF.

The chain joins TRBV21-1 to TRBJ1-1. TRBV21-1 is a known pseudogene. The CDR3 is 14 amino acids. The CDR3 nucleotides read TGTGCCAGCAGCAAAGGGTTGGTGAACACTGAAGCTTTCTTT. It yields the protein CASSKGLVNTEAFF.

The chain employs TRBV30 and TRBJ2-4; weak D call: TRBD2 (6 bases). V lost 0 bases, J lost 1 base, and 10 bases lay in between. The CDR3 is made up of 15 amino acids. Germline values: CDR1 GTSNPN, CDR2 SVGIG (reference sequence). The CDR3 spells CAWSVGRDAKNIQYF. CDR3 DNA: TGTGCCTGGAGTGTGGGGCGGGACGCCAAAAACATTCAGTACTTC.

The rearrangement joins TRBV28 to TRBJ2-2, with 8 bases fitting TRBD1. Germline V gives CDR1 MDHEN, CDR2 SYDVKM. J lost 3 bases, V lost 7 bases, and 13 bases had no gene match. The CDR3 is 17 residues long. The CDR3 protein is CASNQPRGRDYTGELFF. CDR3 nucleotides: TGTGCCAGCAATCAGCCCAGGGGGCGGGATTACACCGGGGAGCTGTTTTTT.

The rearrangement links TRBV19 to TRBJ2-1, with TRBD2 identical over 8 bases. V lost 3 bases, J lost 2 bases, and 3 bases stayed unmatched. The CDR3 spans 15 residues. The germline V gene has CDR1 LNHDA and CDR2 SQIVND (reference sequence). The CDR3 DNA is TGTGCCAGTAGTATGTACGGGAGGGCCTACAATGAGCAGTTCTTC. Its translation: CASSMYGRAYNEQFF.

This sequence joins TRBV5-6 and TRBJ2-7; no reliable D call. The CDR3 is made up of 12 amino acids. The V and J ends lost 2 bases and 7 bases respectively, with 10 bases between them. Germline loops: CDR1 SGHDT, CDR2 YYEEEE. The CDR3 protein is CASSFQRSEQYF. The CDR3 DNA is TGTGCCAGCAGCTTTCAGCGATCTGAGCAGTACTTC.

V is TRBV5-6 and J is TRBJ2-6; D remains unclear. Germline V gene data show CDR1 as SGHDT and CDR2 as YYEEEE. The CDR3 runs 15 residues. V lost 4 bases and J lost 1, with 9 bases in between. The CDR3 DNA reads as TGTGCCAGCAGCCCTAAGGGATCTGGGGCCAACGTCCTGACTTTC. Amino acids: CASSPKGSGANVLTF.

To note about this clone: The same CDR3 arises from other DNA sequences in this sample as well. The genes are TRBV28 and TRBJ2-5; 7 bases fit TRBD1. The J call may be mistaken, given a closer DNA end match to TRBJ2-7. Germline values: CDR1 MDHEN, CDR2 SYDVKM. The CDR3 consists of 16 residues. The CDR3 DNA is TGTGCCAGCACCCCGGCGGACGGGACAGATTCCTACGAGCAGTACTTC. It is translated as CASTPADGTDSYEQYF.

The V gene is TRBV7-9, the J gene TRBJ2-1; D perhaps matches TRBD2 (6 bases). The ends were cut back, 5 bases at V and 7 bases at J, with 15 bases in the middle. This CDR3 comprises 14 residues. Germline loops: CDR1 SEHNR, CDR2 FQNEAQ (reference sequence). The CDR3 here is CASSQLGGRNEQFF. Written as DNA, the CDR3 is TGTGCCAGCAGCCAGTTGGGGGGACGGAATGAGCAGTTCTTC.

The V call is TRBV28, the J call TRBJ2-7, with D perhaps matching TRBD1 or TRBD2 (5 bases each). Germline V gene data show CDR1 as MDHEN and CDR2 as SYDVKM. The CDR3 has 14 amino acids. Trimming stripped 3 bases from V and 2 bases from J, with 11 bases between. The CDR3 sequence is CASSFVGRTYEQYF. CDR3 nucleotide sequence: TGTGCCAGCAGTTTTGTGGGACGGACCTACGAGCAGTACTTC.

V is TRBV28 and J is TRBJ2-1; 10 bases agree with TRBD1. The germline gives CDR1 MDHEN, CDR2 SYDVKM. Losses at the gene ends were 3 bases for V and 6 bases for J; bases not matched to a gene: 5. The CDR3 has 15 residues. As DNA, the CDR3 is TGTGCCAGCAGTTTCAGACAGGGGGCTATCAATGAGCAGTTCTTC. Protein: CASSFRQGAINEQFF.

This clone occurred once. Its ends do not fully match the called genes, so a read error is possible. The rearrangement links TRBV28 to TRBJ2-7, with 15 bases matching TRBD2. There are 13 residues in the CDR3. Germline lookup yields CDR1 MDHEN and CDR2 SYDVKM. CDR3 bases: TGTGCCAGCACCTGGACTAGCGGGAGGGCCTTACACTTC. It is translated as CASTWTSGRALHF.

The gene calls are TRBV5-4 and TRBJ1-2; perhaps TRBD1 as D (6 bases). CDR3 length equals 13 residues. The germline gives CDR1 SGHNT, CDR2 YYREEE (reference sequence). With 0 bases removed from V and 8 bases from J, the gap between germline ends came to 11 bases. The CDR3 DNA follows: TGTGCCAGCAGCTTGGTAGGGGGAGGAGGCTACACCTTC. It yields the protein CASSLVGGGGYTF.

This chain uses TRBV7-3 with TRBJ2-2; 14 nucleotides align to TRBD2. CDR1 is SGHTA, CDR2 FQGTGA, per germline. This CDR3 region has 16 residues. V gave up 4 bases and J gave up 7 bases; unmatched junction bases: 5. CDR3 nucleotide sequence: TGTGCCAGCAGCTCGATGACTAGCGGGAGGGGCGGGGAGCTGTTTTTT. Translating it yields CASSSMTSGRGGELFF. Together with reference TRBV7-3 and TRBJ2-2, the CDR3 gives the full variable domain: GAGVSQTPSNKVTEKGKYVELRCDPISGHTALYWYRQSLGQGPEFLIYFQGTGAADDSGLPNDRFFAVRPEGSVSTLKIQRTERGDSAVYLCASSSMTSGRGGELFFGEGSRLTVL.

The chain recombines TRBV5-1 with TRBJ2-5, with TRBD2 matching over 8 bases. Germline V CDR1 and CDR2: SGHRS, YFSETQ. The CDR3 has 20 residues. V trimming: 2 bases; J trimming: 3 bases; junction bases outside the gene matches: 21. The DNA of the CDR3 is TGCGCCAGCAGCTTTTTGGCTAGCGGGTATCTTGGTCTCAACAAAGAGACCCAGTACTTC. This gives the protein CASSFLASGYLGLNKETQYF.

The chain uses TRBV29-1 and TRBJ1-1; possibly TRBD1 for D (5 bases). CDR1 is SQVTM and CDR2 is ANQGSEA in the germline V gene. The V gene lost 3 bases and the J gene lost 1 base, with 15 bases spanning the gap. The CDR3 runs 15 residues. The CDR3 loop reads CSVETDLGENTEAFF. For the CDR3, the DNA is TGCAGCGTTGAGACCGACCTGGGGGAGAACACTGAAGCTTTCTTT.

This clone has more than one count but fewer than ten. It is likely a read error: a sequence one base away is far more abundant. The gene calls are TRBV29-1 and TRBJ1-1; D possibly corresponds to TRBD1 (6 bases). The CDR3 length is 14 residues. Trimming left V 3 bases short and J 0 bases short, with 11 bases between. Germline lookup yields CDR1 SQVTM and CDR2 ANQGSEA. For the CDR3, the DNA is TGCAGCGTTGAGAGTAAGGGGGTGAACACTGAAGCTTTCTTT. It is translated as CSVESKGVNTEAFF.

This clone was observed a few times. The chain employs TRBV5-1 and TRBJ2-1; unclear D gene. The length of the CDR3 is 13 residues. The V end was cut by 0 bases, the J end by 9 bases, with 10 bases between. The germline gives CDR1 SGHRS, CDR2 YFSETQ. CDR3 DNA: TGCGCCAGCAGCTTGGAGGTTTTTAGTGAGCAGTTCTTC. It encodes CASSLEVFSEQFF.